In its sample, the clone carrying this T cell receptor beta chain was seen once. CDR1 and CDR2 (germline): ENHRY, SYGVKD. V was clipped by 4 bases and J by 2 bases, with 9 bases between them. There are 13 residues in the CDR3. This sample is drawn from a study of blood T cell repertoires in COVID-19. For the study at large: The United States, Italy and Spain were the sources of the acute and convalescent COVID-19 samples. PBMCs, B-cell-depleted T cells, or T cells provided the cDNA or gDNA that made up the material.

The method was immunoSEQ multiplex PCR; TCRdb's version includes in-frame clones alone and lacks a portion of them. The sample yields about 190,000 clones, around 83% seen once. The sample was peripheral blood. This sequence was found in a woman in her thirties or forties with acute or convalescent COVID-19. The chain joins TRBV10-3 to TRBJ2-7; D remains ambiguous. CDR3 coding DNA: TGTGCCATCAGTGTTTCAGGAACCTACGAGCAGTACTTC. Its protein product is CAISVSGTYEQYF.